Given below is one TCR beta chain in context. Its antigen is as yet unknown. The source of the sample is a study of shared clonotypes between healthy human individuals. Study-wide background: The study enrolled a couple of women and three men aged 18 to 49. Study conclusions and caveats: Represented diversity, genetic and exposure-history alike, was limited by few donors. Across a few donors, naive CD4 shared around 5.4%, naive CD8 approximately 3.5%, memory CD4 roughly 2.4%, memory CD8 approximately 0.4%.

TCRdb's copy holds only in-frame clones and misses some; the assay was immunoSEQ multiplex PCR. The sample lists under 2,000,000 clones, less than 95% seen once, with more than 0.95% in the top ten. As defined, naive CD8 cells were CD45RO-negative and positively selected for CCR7, with terminally differentiated effector memory CD45RA+ cells excluded. Each of the donors was a healthy adult who was HIV-negative and had not had a recent acute infection or vaccination. V shed 2 bases and J shed 0 bases, with 11 bases lying between them. The length of the CDR3 is 15 residues. CDR1 and CDR2 (germline): SQVTM, ANQGSEA.

Sequencing was done on a sample of naive CD8+ T cells sorted from blood. This TCR came from a man younger than 35 in good health. The gene calls are TRBV29-1 and TRBJ1-3, with D hard to call. The CDR3 spells CSVELWLSSGNTIYF. CDR3 DNA: TGCAGCGTTGAATTGTGGCTTTCCTCTGGAAACACCATATATTTT.